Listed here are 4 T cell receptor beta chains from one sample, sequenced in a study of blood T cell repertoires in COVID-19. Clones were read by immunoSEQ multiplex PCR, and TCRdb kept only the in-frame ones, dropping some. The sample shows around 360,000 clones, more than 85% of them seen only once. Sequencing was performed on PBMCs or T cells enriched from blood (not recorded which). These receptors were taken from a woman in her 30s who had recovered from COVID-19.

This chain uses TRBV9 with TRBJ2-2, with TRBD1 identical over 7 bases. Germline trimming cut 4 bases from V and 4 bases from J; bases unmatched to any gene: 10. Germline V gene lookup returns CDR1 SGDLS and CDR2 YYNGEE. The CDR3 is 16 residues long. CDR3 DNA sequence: TGTGCCAGCAGCTCCCGGGACAGTCACCGCACCGGGGAGCTGTTTTTT. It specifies CASSSRDSHRTGELFF.

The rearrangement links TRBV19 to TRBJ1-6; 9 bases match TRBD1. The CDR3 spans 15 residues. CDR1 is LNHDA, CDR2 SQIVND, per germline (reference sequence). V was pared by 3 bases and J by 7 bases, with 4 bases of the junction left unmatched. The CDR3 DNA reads TGTGCCAGTAGTATCGGGACAGGGATGAATTCACCCCTCCACTTT. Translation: CASSIGTGMNSPLHF.

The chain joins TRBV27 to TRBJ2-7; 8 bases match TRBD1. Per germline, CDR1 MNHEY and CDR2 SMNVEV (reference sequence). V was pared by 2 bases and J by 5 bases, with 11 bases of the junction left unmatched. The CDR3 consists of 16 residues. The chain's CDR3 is CASSLTAGGLIHEQYF. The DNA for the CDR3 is TGTGCCAGCAGTTTAACCGCAGGGGGCTTAATCCACGAGCAGTACTTC.

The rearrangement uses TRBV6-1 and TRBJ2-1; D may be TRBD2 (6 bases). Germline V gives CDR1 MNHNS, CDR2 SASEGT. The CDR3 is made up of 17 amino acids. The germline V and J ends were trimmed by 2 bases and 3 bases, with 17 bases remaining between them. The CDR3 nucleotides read TGTGCCAGCAGTGAATTTTTAGCGGAAGGGTTCTACAATGAGCAGTTCTTC. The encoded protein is CASSEFLAEGFYNEQFF.